The entry below describes one T cell receptor (beta chain). This entry is derived from a study of CD4 and CD8 cells across lung adenocarcinoma regions. The patients had localized lung adenocarcinoma, a non-small cell subtype. TCRdb processed the PCR reads anew with MiXCR; each CDR3 protein has one entry. The table lists 4,000 to 5,500 distinct CDR3 sequences, 60% of them singletons. Sequencing was carried out using CD4+ T cells from the center of a lung tumor. The TCR sequence derives from a male donor with lung adenocarcinoma. The CD4 and CD8 labels of this study may be unreliable.

The CDR3 nucleotides read TGTGCCAGCAGCTCACCACAGGGGTTCTCCTATAATTCACCCCTCCACTTT. It yields the protein CASSSPQGFSYNSPLHF. The V call is TRBV7-2, the J call TRBJ1-6; TRBD1 agrees at 7 bases. After removal of 4 bases from V and 0 bases from J, the junction contained 6 bases not matched to a gene. The CDR3 has 17 residues. In germline, CDR1 is SGHTA, CDR2 FQGNSA.